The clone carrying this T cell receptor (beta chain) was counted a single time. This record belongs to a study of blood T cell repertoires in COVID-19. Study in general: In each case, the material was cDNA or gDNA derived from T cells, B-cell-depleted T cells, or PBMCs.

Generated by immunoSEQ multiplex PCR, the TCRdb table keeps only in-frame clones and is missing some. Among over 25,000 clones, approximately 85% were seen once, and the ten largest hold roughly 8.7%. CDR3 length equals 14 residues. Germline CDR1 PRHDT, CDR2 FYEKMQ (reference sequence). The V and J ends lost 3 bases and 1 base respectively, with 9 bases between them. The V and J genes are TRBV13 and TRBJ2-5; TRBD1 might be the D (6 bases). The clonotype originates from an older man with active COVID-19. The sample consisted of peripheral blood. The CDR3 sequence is CASSLGAGQETQYF. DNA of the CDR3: TGTGCCAGCAGCTTGGGGGCAGGCCAAGAGACCCAGTACTTC.